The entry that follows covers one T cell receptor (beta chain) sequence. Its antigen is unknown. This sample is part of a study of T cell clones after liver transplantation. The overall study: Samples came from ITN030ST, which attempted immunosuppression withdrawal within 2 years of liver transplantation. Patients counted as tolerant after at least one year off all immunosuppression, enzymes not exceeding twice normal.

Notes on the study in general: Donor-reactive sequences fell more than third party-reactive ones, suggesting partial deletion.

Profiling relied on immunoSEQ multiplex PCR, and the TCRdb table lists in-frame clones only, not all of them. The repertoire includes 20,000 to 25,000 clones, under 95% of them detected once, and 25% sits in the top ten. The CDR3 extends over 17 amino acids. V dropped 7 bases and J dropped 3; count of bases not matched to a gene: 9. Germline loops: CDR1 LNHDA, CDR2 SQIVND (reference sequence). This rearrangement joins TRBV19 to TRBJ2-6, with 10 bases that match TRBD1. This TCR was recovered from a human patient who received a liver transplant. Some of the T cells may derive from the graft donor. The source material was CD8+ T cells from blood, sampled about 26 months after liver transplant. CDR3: CASTPGQGFFGANVLTF. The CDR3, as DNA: TGTGCCAGTACCCCGGGACAGGGGTTCTTTGGGGCCAACGTCCTGACTTTC.